Following are 8 T cell receptor beta chains from one sample sequenced in a study of T cell changes during pregnancy in multiple sclerosis. Clones were sequenced by immunoSEQ multiplex PCR, and TCRdb holds only the in-frame ones, with some missing. The profile shows roughly 40,000 clones, about 91% of them singletons. Sequencing used CD8+ T cells from peripheral blood mononuclear cells, obtained before pregnancy. These receptors were obtained from a female donor with multiple sclerosis, enrolled in a pregnancy study.

This chain joins TRBV7-2 and TRBJ1-2, with 8 bases that match TRBD1. The J segment lost 3 bases and the V segment lost 3 bases, leaving 6 bases of the junction unmatched. The germline V gene encodes CDR1 SGHTA and CDR2 FQGNSA. The CDR3 has 15 residues. CDR3 amino acids: CASSFTSTGDYGYTF. The CDR3, as DNA: TGTGCCAGCAGCTTCACCTCGACAGGGGACTATGGCTACACCTTC.

CDR3 loop: CASSLGTGGFYEQYF. CDR3 bases: TGTGCCAGCAGCTTAGGGACAGGGGGTTTCTACGAGCAGTACTTC. The rearrangement links TRBV5-6 to TRBJ2-7, with TRBD1 matching over 11 bases. Germline lookup yields CDR1 SGHDT and CDR2 YYEEEE. The length of the CDR3 is 15 residues. The V segment lost 2 bases and the J segment 3 bases; nucleotides outside the gene matches: 4.

The chain is built from TRBV7-6 and TRBJ2-1, with 8 bases identical to TRBD1. Germline trimming cut 1 base from V and 5 bases from J; bases unmatched to any gene: 4. The length of the CDR3 is 15 residues. The germline V gene has CDR1 SGHVS and CDR2 FNYEAQ. The CDR3, as DNA: TGTGCCAGCAGCTTAGACAGGGGGGTTAACAATGAGCAGTTCTTC. Protein product: CASSLDRGVNNEQFF.

This chain uses TRBV7-9 with TRBJ2-7; 7 bases align to TRBD2. Trimming took 5 bases from V and 2 from J; bases not matched to a gene: 12. CDR3 length equals 16 residues. Germline loops: CDR1 SEHNR, CDR2 FQNEAQ (reference sequence). DNA of the CDR3: TGTGCCAGCAGCCAAACGGCGGGCGGGAGAGCCTACGAGCAGTACTTC. It yields the protein CASSQTAGGRAYEQYF. Full variable domain (outside the CDR3, taken from reference TRBV7-9 and TRBJ2-7): DTGVSQNPRHKITKRGQNVTFRCDPISEHNRLYWYRQTLGQGPEFLTYFQNEAQLEKSRLLSDRFSAERPKGSFSTLEIQRTEQGDSAMYLCASSQTAGGRAYEQYFGPGTRLTVT.

The chain is built from TRBV2 and TRBJ1-2, with 7 nucleotides matching TRBD1. V gave up 7 bases and J gave up 2 bases; unmatched junction bases: 1. Germline CDR1 is SNHLY and CDR2 is FYNNEI. This CDR3 has 12 amino acids. The CDR3 is CASKGQNYGYTF. CDR3 bases: TGTGCCAGCAAGGGACAGAACTATGGCTACACCTTC. The variable domain in full, completed from reference TRBV2 and TRBJ1-2, reads EPEVTQTPSHQVTQMGQEVILRCVPISNHLYFYWYRQILGQKVEFLVSFYNNEISEKSEIFDDQFSVERPDGSNFTLKIRSTKLEDSAMYFCASKGQNYGYTFGSGTRLTVV.

The CDR3 DNA sequence: TGTGCCAGCAGTTTAGGGACAAAGTATAGCAATCAGCCCCAGCATTTT. Amino acids: CASSLGTKYSNQPQHF. The V gene is TRBV27, the J gene TRBJ1-5, with D maybe TRBD1 (6 bases). CDR3 size: 16 residues. Germline CDR1 reads MNHEY; CDR2 reads SMNVEV (reference sequence). V shed 2 bases and J shed 0 bases, with 11 bases lying between them.

V is TRBV11-2 and J is TRBJ1-1, with TRBD1 matching 9 bases. V shed 5 bases, J shed 0 bases, and the junction held 7 bases outside the gene matches. The CDR3 sequence is 16 residues long. Germline-derived CDR1 and CDR2 are SGHAT and FQNNGV. Here the CDR3 reads CASSPHRTGVNTEAFF. Written as DNA, the CDR3 is TGTGCCAGCAGCCCACATAGGACAGGGGTGAACACTGAAGCTTTCTTT.

This clone showed up just once. The chain has TRBV6-1 and TRBJ1-1; 9 nucleotides agree with TRBD1. The CDR3 contains 16 residues. V gave up 2 bases and J gave up 4 bases; unmatched junction bases: 8. CDR1 MNHNS and CDR2 SASEGT come from the germline V gene. CDR3 region: CASSEKGTGRITEAFF. CDR3 nucleotides: TGTGCCAGCAGTGAAAAAGGGACAGGGAGGATCACTGAAGCTTTCTTT.